This T cell receptor (beta chain) derives from a study of CD8 T cells in Susac syndrome. The study, taken as a whole, reports: The study's TCR sequencing and HLA analysis drew on a certain number of individuals. That number was acknowledged as relatively small.

Concerning this clonotype itself: Antigen: not known.

The RNA, about 0.5 to 1 ug, was put through reverse transcription using random hexamers. It was immunoSEQ multiplex PCR that amplified TCR beta CDR3 across 54 Vbeta and 13 Jbeta. A single record per CDR3 protein comes from TCRdb applying MiXCR to the immunoSEQ multiplex PCR reads. This table has approximately 120,000 distinct CDR3 sequences, roughly 90% appearing once. High-throughput TCR beta sequencing covered peripheral CD8+ and CD4+ T cells. Controls matched for age and sex were healthy donors. The CDR3 loop spans 13 amino acids. The V and J ends lost 0 bases and 7 bases respectively, with 10 bases between them. Per germline, CDR1 SGHRS and CDR2 YFSETQ.

This TCR derives from a human donor in good health. Sequenced material: CD8+ T cells from PBMCs. The chain joins TRBV5-1 to TRBJ1-1; D remains ambiguous. The CDR3 DNA sequence: TGCGCCAGCAGCTTGGTCGGCCGATATGAAGCTTTCTTT. This sequence encodes CASSLVGRYEAFF. The full variable domain, completed using reference TRBV5-1 and TRBJ1-1, is KAGVTQTPRYLIKTRGQQVTLSCSPISGHRSVSWYQQTPGQGLQFLFEYFSETQRNKGNFPGRFSGRQFSNSRSEMNVSTLELGDSALYLCASSLVGRYEAFFGQGTRLTVV.